This is a list of T cell receptor beta chains from one sample in a study of blood T cells in healthy people across ages. TCRdb re-derived calls from the 5' RACE reads in MiXCR, one entry per CDR3 protein. Altogether about 680,000 distinct CDR3 sequences are present, over 45% being singletons, with the ten largest covering around a third. The specimen was blood. Receptors originate from a woman aged 55-75 years in good health. Each CDR3 is given with its conserved first and last residue. D genes are given only for firm matches. A row's size may be missing; if present it is once, few, many or a size class.

V gene	D gene	clone size	CDR3 length	J gene	CDR3 DNA	CDR3 protein
TRBV11-2	TRBD1	once	16	TRBJ2-2	TGTGCCAGCAGCCCTTGGACAGGGGGCTACACCGGGGAGCTGTTTTTT	CASSPWTGGYTGELFF
TRBV7-3	NA	once	18	TRBJ1-2	TGTGCCAGCAGCTTATCATCGGGGGGGTTAGGGGGAACGAATGGCTACACCTTC	CASSLSSGGLGGTNGYTF
TRBV20-1	NA	NA	13	TRBJ1-1	TGCAGTGCTAGAGTTCGACAGAACACTGAAGCTTTCTTT	CSARVRQNTEAFF
TRBV29-1	NA	few	10	TRBJ1-1	TGCAGCGTTTCCCACACTGAAGCTTTCTTT	CSVSHTEAFF
TRBV10-3	TRBD2	NA	14	TRBJ2-7	TGTGCCATCAGTACCTCCAGGGAGGGATACGAGCAGTACTTC	CAISTSREGYEQYF
TRBV7-9	TRBD1	NA	15	TRBJ1-3	TGTGCCAGCAGCTCGGGACAGACCTCTGGAAACACCATATATTTT	CASSSGQTSGNTIYF
TRBV7-9	TRBD1	NA	17	TRBJ1-4	TGTGCCAGCAGCTTAAACGGACAGGGAAGGGTCAATGAAAAACTGTTTTTT	CASSLNGQGRVNEKLFF
TRBV28	TRBD2	few	15	TRBJ2-3	TGTGCCAGCAGTTTATGGGCGGGAGGCTCAGATACGCAGTATTTT	CASSLWAGGSDTQYF
TRBV18	TRBD2	NA	17	TRBJ2-7	TGTGCCAGCTCACCCCTGCCTTCTAGCGGGAGAACCGTCGAGCAGTACTTC	CASSPLPSSGRTVEQYF
TRBV5-1	TRBD2	NA	18	TRBJ2-1	TGCGCCAGCAGCTTGGACCCTCTCGGAGCGGGAGTACCAAATGAGCAGTTCTTC	CASSLDPLGAGVPNEQFF
TRBV14	TRBD2	NA	14	TRBJ2-7	TGTGCCAGCAGCCCCGCGGGACTAGCGGGAGGGCCGTACTTC	CASSPAGLAGGPYF
TRBV5-1	NA	NA	14	TRBJ1-1	TGCGCCAGCAGCGTCGGGGTGGGGAGCACTGAAGCTTTCTTT	CASSVGVGSTEAFF
TRBV20-1	TRBD2	NA	15	TRBJ2-7	TGCAGTGCTGACAACGCGGGAGCACTGACCGACGAGCAGTACTTC	CSADNAGALTDEQYF
TRBV10-3	TRBD1	once	14	TRBJ1-4	TGTGCCATCAGTACAGGGGGCGCTGGTGAAAAACTGTTTTTT	CAISTGGAGEKLFF
TRBV20-1	NA	NA	15	TRBJ1-1	TGCAGTGCTAGAGTTCGATGGGGGACGGACACTGAAGCTTTCTTT	CSARVRWGTDTEAFF
TRBV4-3	TRBD2	NA	18	TRBJ2-3	TGCGCCAGCAGCCAAGGGCTCCTAGCGGAAACCCATGGGTCGGCGCAGTATTTT	CASSQGLLAETHGSAQYF
TRBV9	NA	NA	14	TRBJ2-2	TGTGCCACCAGTAGGACTCAGAACACCGGGGAGCTGTTTTTT	CATSRTQNTGELFF
TRBV15	NA	few	14	TRBJ2-3	TGTGCCACCAGCAGAGCAGGGTGGGGGGATACGCAGTATTTT	CATSRAGWGDTQYF
TRBV20-1	NA	NA	15	TRBJ2-1	TGCAGTGCTCCCTTGGTGAGGGTCGGCATTGGTGAGCAGTTCTTC	CSAPLVRVGIGEQFF
TRBV7-9	NA	many	13	TRBJ2-5	TGTGCCAGCAGCTTAGCCGGCGGCGAGACCCAGTACTTC	CASSLAGGETQYF
TRBV6-2/TRBV6-3	TRBD1	NA	17	TRBJ2-6	TGTGCCAGCAGTCAGGGGGACCCCCGTTCTGGGGCCAACGTCCTGACTTTC	CASSQGDPRSGANVLTF
TRBV20-1	TRBD1	NA	16	TRBJ2-6	TGCAGTGCTAGGGTACAGGGGTATTCTGGGGCCAACGTCCTGACTTTC	CSARVQGYSGANVLTF